A single sample gave rise to the 24 T cell receptor beta chains below, sequenced in a study of response to subunit inactivated influenza vaccine. TCRdb reanalysed the RT-PCR reads using MiXCR and keeps one entry per CDR3 protein. Of a few hundred thousand distinct CDR3 sequences in the sample, less than 7.5% were seen once. The material sequenced was PBMCs from blood, taken about 24 months after vaccination. These receptor sequences come from a man aged 50 to 69 who received an inactivated influenza vaccine.

This clonotype was seen a few times. The chain links TRBV4-1 to TRBJ1-1; unclear D gene. Germline values: CDR1 MGHRA, CDR2 YSYEKL. Trimming removed 0 bases at V and 0 bases at J, with 8 bases between. The CDR3 has 15 residues. CDR3 loop: CASSQDLIVNTEAFF. The DNA for the CDR3 is TGCGCCAGCAGCCAAGACCTTATAGTGAACACTGAAGCTTTCTTT.

This clonotype was found a few times. This CDR3 reads CASSLGTPGSPLHF. The DNA of the CDR3 is TGTGCCAGCAGCTTGGGGACCCCGGGATCACCCCTCCACTTT. This chain uses TRBV5-6 with TRBJ1-6, with D unclear. Trimming shortened V by 0 bases and J by 10 bases, and 11 bases separated the two germline ends. This CDR3 has 14 amino acids. Germline V gives CDR1 SGHDT, CDR2 YYEEEE.

Turning to this clonotype: A much larger clonotype is one base distant, so this may be a read error. The CDR3 does not close with the conserved phenylalanine or tryptophan, likely indicating a read error. The CDR3: CASKMGLAGDNEQFS. The DNA of the CDR3 is TGTGCCAGCAAAATGGGACTAGCGGGGGACAATGAGCAGTTCTCC. This sequence joins TRBV12-3 or TRBV12-4 and TRBJ2-1; TRBD2 matches at 14 bases. Trimming cost V 7 bases and J 5 bases; bases outside gene matches: 4. This CDR3 spans 15 amino acids.

The V call is TRBV6-2 or TRBV6-3, the J call TRBJ2-2, with D possibly being TRBD2 (6 bases). V lost 2 bases, J lost 0 bases, and 22 bases lay in between. The CDR3 has 20 amino acids. Germline loops: CDR1 MNHEY, CDR2 SVGEGT. The CDR3: CASSYPTGVSGRTNTGELFF. The CDR3 nucleotides are TGTGCCAGCAGTTACCCAACGGGAGTCAGTGGGAGGACGAACACCGGGGAGCTGTTTTTT.

This clonotype has only a few counts. The chain uses TRBV4-1 and TRBJ2-1; 13 positions match TRBD2. The germline V gene encodes CDR1 MGHRA and CDR2 YSYEKL. Germline trimming cut 4 bases from V and 9 bases from J; bases unmatched to any gene: 6. The CDR3 totals 15 residues. CDR3 sequence: CASSPGTSGVREQFF. The DNA for the CDR3 is TGCGCCAGCAGCCCGGGGACTAGCGGGGTCCGTGAGCAGTTCTTC.

This clonotype was seen at least ten times. V is TRBV29-1 and J is TRBJ1-2; the D gene is possibly TRBD1 (5 bases). Germline V gene data show CDR1 as SQVTM and CDR2 as ANQGSEA. The CDR3 runs to 13 residues. The V end lost 2 bases, the J end lost 8 bases, and 15 bases lay between the germline ends. The CDR3 sequence: CSVERGRAKGYTF. The CDR3 region has the DNA TGCAGCGTTGAAAGGGGCAGGGCCAAGGGCTACACCTTC.

The chain joins TRBV28 to TRBJ2-2; 8 bases match TRBD1. In germline, CDR1 is MDHEN, CDR2 SYDVKM. V shed 2 bases and J 4 bases; nucleotides not matched to a gene: 18. The CDR3 loop spans 20 amino acids. The CDR3 reads CASSLRFRNRGSWGTGELFF. The CDR3 coding sequence is TGTGCCAGCAGTTTAAGGTTTCGGAACAGGGGGTCCTGGGGCACCGGGGAGCTGTTTTTT.

There are many counts of this clonotype. This rearrangement joins TRBV12-3 or TRBV12-4 to TRBJ1-1; D is possibly TRBD1 (5 bases). Trimming stripped 3 bases from V and 11 bases from J, with 16 bases between. This CDR3 spans 13 amino acids. The CDR3 spells CASSFGAGGEAFF. The CDR3 DNA reads TGTGCCAGCAGTTTTGGTGCGGGGGGTGAGGCTTTCTTT.

This clonotype was seen at least ten times. This chain links TRBV20-1 with TRBJ2-3; 7 bases agree with TRBD1. The CDR3 totals 13 residues. V was clipped by 3 bases and J by 5 bases; unmatched bases: 5. Germline loops: CDR1 DFQATT, CDR2 SNEGSKA (reference sequence). The CDR3 spells CSASRTGEDTQYF. CDR3 in DNA: TGCAGTGCTAGCCGCACAGGGGAAGATACGCAGTATTTT.

This clonotype has only a few counts. The chain has TRBV29-1 and TRBJ2-3, with TRBD2 identical over 14 bases. After removal of 6 bases from V and 6 bases from J, the junction contained 8 bases not matched to a gene. The CDR3 contains 15 residues. Per germline, CDR1 SQVTM and CDR2 ANQGSEA. The CDR3 protein is CSVRTSGGTRDTQYF. CDR3 nucleotides: TGCAGCGTGAGGACTAGCGGGGGGACACGGGATACGCAGTATTTT.

The chain has TRBV5-5 and TRBJ2-7; 8 bases agree with TRBD2. V lost 0 bases to trimming and J lost 2 bases; unmatched junction nucleotides: 1. Germline CDR1 and CDR2: SGHKS and YYEKEE (reference sequence). This CDR3 is built from 14 residues. The CDR3 nucleotides are TGTGCCAGCAGCTTGGCAGCGGGAGCCTACGAGCAGTACTTC. Protein sequence: CASSLAAGAYEQYF.

This clonotype showed up many times. This sequence joins TRBV10-3 and TRBJ2-5, with 10 nucleotides matching TRBD2. CDR3 size: 14 residues. Germline assignment: CDR1 ENHRY and CDR2 SYGVKD. V was pared by 5 bases and J by 5 bases, with 5 bases of the junction left unmatched. CDR3 region: CAISSSGREETQYF. The DNA for the CDR3 is TGTGCCATCAGTTCTAGCGGGAGAGAGGAGACCCAGTACTTC.

The chain is built from TRBV7-8 and TRBJ2-1, with a possible D match to TRBD1 (5 bases). Germline CDR1 is SGHVS and CDR2 is FQNEAQ. The V end was cut by 1 base, the J end by 5 bases, with 18 bases between. CDR3 size: 17 residues. CDR3 coding DNA: TGTGCCAGCAGCTTAGTCCAGGGTGTCGGTCGGGACAATGAGCAGTTCTTC. Translated: CASSLVQGVGRDNEQFF.

This sequence joins TRBV2 and TRBJ2-7; D is undetermined. The CDR3 totals 14 residues. V was cut by 4 bases and J by 0 bases, with 10 bases left in between. Germline values: CDR1 SNHLY, CDR2 FYNNEI. CDR3 sequence reads: CASSASQISYEQYF. CDR3 coding DNA: TGTGCCAGCAGTGCGTCACAGATCTCCTACGAGCAGTACTTC. Together with reference TRBV2 and TRBJ2-7, the CDR3 gives the full variable domain: EPEVTQTPSHQVTQMGQEVILRCVPISNHLYFYWYRQILGQKVEFLVSFYNNEISEKSEIFDDQFSVERPDGSNFTLKIRSTKLEDSAMYFCASSASQISYEQYFGPGTRLTVT.

The chain has TRBV20-1 and TRBJ1-2, with D perhaps matching TRBD1 (5 bases). Trimming took 5 bases from V and 6 from J, leaving 13 bases between them. The CDR3 length is 12 residues. Germline lookup yields CDR1 DFQATT and CDR2 SNEGSKA (reference sequence). The CDR3 region is CSAGKGADGYTF. The DNA of the CDR3 is TGCAGTGCTGGGAAAGGGGCGGATGGCTACACCTTC.

This chain links TRBV18 with TRBJ1-3; the D is unclear. CDR3 length equals 16 residues. V lost 6 bases and J lost 0, with 15 bases in between. Germline CDR1 is KGHSH and CDR2 is LQKENI. The CDR3 protein is CASSPITQNSGNTIYF. The CDR3 DNA follows: TGTGCCAGCTCCCCTATTACGCAGAACTCTGGAAACACCATATATTTT.

This clonotype came up many times. The chain is built from TRBV20-1 and TRBJ1-4; D uncertain. Trimming shortened V by 1 base and J by 0 bases, and 6 bases separated the two germline ends. The CDR3 extends over 14 amino acids. Per germline, CDR1 DFQATT and CDR2 SNEGSKA (reference sequence). The CDR3 nucleotides are TGCAGTGCTAGAGGGGTTGCAACTAATGAAAAACTGTTTTTT. Its translation: CSARGVATNEKLFF.

This clonotype was observed a handful of times. V gene TRBV27 combines with J gene TRBJ2-5; 9 positions agree with TRBD1. V dropped 1 base and J dropped 3; count of bases not matched to a gene: 3. CDR3 size: 15 residues. From germline, CDR1 is MNHEY and CDR2 SMNVEV (reference sequence). The CDR3 nucleotides are TGTGCCAGCAGTTTATGGACAGGGGTGGAAGAGACCCAGTACTTC. Amino acid sequence: CASSLWTGVEETQYF.

This clonotype was observed a few times. The chain links TRBV10-3 to TRBJ2-1, with 11 bases that match TRBD2. Trimming took 2 bases from V and 9 from J; bases not matched to a gene: 9. Germline V lookup: CDR1 ENHRY, CDR2 SYGVKD. The CDR3 is 16 amino acids. The CDR3: CAISEDRRLAGSEQFF. CDR3 sequence (DNA): TGTGCCATCAGTGAGGACAGGAGACTAGCGGGAAGTGAGCAGTTCTTC.

The sample holds a few counts of this clonotype. CDR3 sequence (DNA): TGTGCCAGCAGCTTGGGTGTCACCTCAATGTTCGAAAAACTGTTTTTT. Its translation: CASSLGVTSMFEKLFF. The chain joins TRBV5-5 to TRBJ1-4; unclear D gene. Trimming removed 0 bases at V and 8 bases at J, with 17 bases between. Germline V gene data show CDR1 as SGHKS and CDR2 as YYEKEE (reference sequence). This CDR3 contains 16 residues. The full variable domain, with the rest looked up from reference TRBV5-5 and TRBJ1-4, is DAGVTQSPTHLIKTRGQQVTLRCSPISGHKSVSWYQQVLGQGPQFIFQYYEKEERGRGNFPDRFSARQFPNYSSELNVNALLLGDSALYLCASSLGVTSMFEKLFFGSGTQLSVL.

The chain employs TRBV11-2 and TRBJ2-1; D possibly matches TRBD1 or TRBD2 (5 bases each). V shed 5 bases and J shed 8 bases, with 19 bases lying between them. CDR1 and CDR2 from the germline V gene are SGHAT and FQNNGV. The length of the CDR3 is 15 residues. CDR3 in DNA: TGTGCCAGCAGCGGATGGGGACGAGGGACCGATGAGCAGTTCTTC. It specifies CASSGWGRGTDEQFF.

This rearrangement joins TRBV6-1 to TRBJ1-1, with TRBD1 matching 7 bases. Germline V gives CDR1 MNHNS, CDR2 SASEGT. The CDR3 has 15 residues. With 4 bases clipped from V and 0 bases from J, the junction kept 5 bases outside the gene matches. CDR3 in amino acids: CASSGPGTVNTEAFF. The CDR3 bases are TGTGCCAGCAGTGGTCCCGGGACAGTGAACACTGAAGCTTTCTTT.

The V gene is TRBV2, the J gene TRBJ1-6; maybe TRBD1 (5 bases). Trimming took off 9 bases at V and 7 bases at J, with 16 bases between the two ends. CDR3 size: 14 residues. CDR1 is SNHLY and CDR2 is FYNNEI in the germline V gene. This chain's CDR3 is CASRKGLLNSPLHF. CDR3 nucleotide sequence: TGTGCCAGTAGAAAGGGACTGCTAAATTCACCCCTCCACTTT.

The chain links TRBV29-1 to TRBJ2-3, with D possibly matching TRBD2 (5 bases). Per the germline V gene, CDR1 is SQVTM and CDR2 is ANQGSEA. V lost 7 bases, J lost 5 bases, and 16 bases lay in between. This CDR3 spans 13 amino acids. CDR3 region: CSATLGVGDTQYF. The CDR3 coding sequence is TGCAGCGCCACACTCGGGGTCGGAGATACGCAGTATTTT.